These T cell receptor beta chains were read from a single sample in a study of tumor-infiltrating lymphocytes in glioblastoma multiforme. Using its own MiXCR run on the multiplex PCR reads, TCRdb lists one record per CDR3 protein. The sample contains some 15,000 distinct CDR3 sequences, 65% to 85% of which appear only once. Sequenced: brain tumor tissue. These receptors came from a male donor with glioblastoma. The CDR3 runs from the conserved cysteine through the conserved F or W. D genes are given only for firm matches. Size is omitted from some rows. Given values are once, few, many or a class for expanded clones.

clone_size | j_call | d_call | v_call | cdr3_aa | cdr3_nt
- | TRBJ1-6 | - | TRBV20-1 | CSSSPGRVNSPLHF | TGCAGTTCTAGTCCTGGAAGGGTGAATTCACCCCTCCACTTT
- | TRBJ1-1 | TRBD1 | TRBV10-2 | CASSDKQGPETDTEAFF | TGCGCCAGCAGCGATAAACAGGGGCCCGAGACAGACACTGAAGCTTTCTTT
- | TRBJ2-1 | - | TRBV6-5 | CASNYGPGFGEQFF | TGTGCCAGCAATTACGGTCCAGGCTTCGGTGAGCAGTTCTTC
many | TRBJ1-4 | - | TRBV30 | CAWTPQGANEKLFF | TGTGCCTGGACCCCGCAGGGCGCTAATGAAAAACTGTTTTTT
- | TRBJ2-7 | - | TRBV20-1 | CSAGRVARDEQYF | TGCAGTGCTGGTCGGGTAGCGCGAGATGAGCAGTACTTC
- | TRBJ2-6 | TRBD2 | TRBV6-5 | CASSYTSGSGANVLTF | TGTGCCAGCAGTTACACTAGCGGGAGTGGGGCCAACGTCCTGACTTTC
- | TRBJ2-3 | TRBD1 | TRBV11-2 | CASSPLTGQFYYTQYF | TGTGCCAGCAGCCCCCTGACGGGACAGTTCTACTATACGCAGTATTTT
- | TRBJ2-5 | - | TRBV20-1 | CSAPEGGQETQCF | TGCAGTGCTCCCGAAGGGGGTCAAGAGACCCAGTGCTTC
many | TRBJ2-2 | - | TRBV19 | CASNSRAANTGELFF | TGTGCCAGTAACTCCCGGGCCGCGAACACCGGGGAGCTGTTTTTT
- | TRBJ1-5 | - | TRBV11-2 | CASGYGTAGNQPQHF | TGTGCAAGCGGCTACGGGACGGCGGGCAATCAGCCCCAGCATTTT
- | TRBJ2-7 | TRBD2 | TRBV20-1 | CSAWDPSGSDYKQYF | TGCAGTGCCTGGGACCCCAGCGGGAGTGACTACAAGCAGTACTTC
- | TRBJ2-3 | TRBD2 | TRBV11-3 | CASGPGVAGGPEDTQYF | TGTGCCAGCGGCCCGGGAGTAGCGGGAGGGCCGGAAGATACGCAGTATTTT
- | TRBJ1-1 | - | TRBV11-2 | CASSLDPDRATEVFF | TGTGCCAGCAGCCTAGATCCTGATAGGGCCACTGAAGTTTTCTTT
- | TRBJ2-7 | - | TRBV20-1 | CSALGSYEQYF | TGCAGTGCTCTGGGCTCCTACGAGCAGTACTTC
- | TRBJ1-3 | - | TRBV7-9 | CASSLATGFTVNTIHF | TGTGCCAGCAGCTTAGCTACAGGGTTCACTGTAAACACCATACATTTT
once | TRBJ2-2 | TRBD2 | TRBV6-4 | CASSETSGSLLIGELFF | TGTGCCAGCAGTGAGACTAGCGGGAGCCTCCTTATCGGGGAGCTGTTTTTT
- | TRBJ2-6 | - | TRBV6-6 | CASSGGVAGANVLTF | TGTGCCAGCAGTGGAGGGGTGGCTGGGGCCAACGTCCTGACTTTC
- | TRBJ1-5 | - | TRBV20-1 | CTASKGNQPQHF | TGCACAGCCTCGAAAGGGAATCAGCCCCAGCATTTT
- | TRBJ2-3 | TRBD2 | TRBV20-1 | CSARDRGVYTHTQYF | TGCAGTGCTAGAGATCGGGGGGTCTACACACATACGCAGTATTTT
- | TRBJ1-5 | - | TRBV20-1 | CSAEPRVEGNQPQHF | TGCAGTGCAGAACCCAGGGTAGAGGGCAATCAGCCCCAGCATTTT
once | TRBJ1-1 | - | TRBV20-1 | CSATDGSGVKAFF | TGCAGTGCTACCGACGGGAGCGGGGTAAAAGCTTTCTTT
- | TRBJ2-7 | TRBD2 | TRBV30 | CAWSGTSEQYF | TGTGCCTGGAGTGGGACTAGTGAGCAGTACTTC
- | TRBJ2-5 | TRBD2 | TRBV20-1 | CSATAGVEETQYF | TGCAGTGCTACAGCGGGAGTAGAGGAGACCCAGTACTTC
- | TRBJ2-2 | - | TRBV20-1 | CSVPISNTGELFF | TGCAGTGTACCGATTAGCAACACCGGGGAGCTGTTTTTT
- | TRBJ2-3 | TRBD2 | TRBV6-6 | CASRPILAGRTDTQYF | TGTGCCAGCAGGCCAATACTAGCGGGACGCACAGATACGCAGTATTTT
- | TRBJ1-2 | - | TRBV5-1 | CASSLGTGTANYGYTF | TGCGCCAGCAGCTTAGGTACCGGGACGGCTAACTATGGCTACACCTTC
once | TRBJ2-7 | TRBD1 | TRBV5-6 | CASSSGMGQSSYEQYF | TGTGCCAGCAGCTCGGGCATGGGACAGTCCTCCTACGAACAGTACTTC
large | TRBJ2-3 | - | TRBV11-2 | CASSPRQFTDTQYF | TGTGCCAGCAGCCCGAGACAGTTCACAGATACGCAGTATTTT
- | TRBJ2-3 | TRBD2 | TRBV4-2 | CTSRQGSGRARSTDTQYF | TGTACCAGCAGGCAAGGTAGCGGGAGGGCGCGAAGCACAGATACACAGTATTTT
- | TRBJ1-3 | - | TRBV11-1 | CASSLRGGRGGRNTIYF | TGTGCCAGCAGCTTACGAGGTGGAAGGGGCGGCCGAAACACCATATATTTT
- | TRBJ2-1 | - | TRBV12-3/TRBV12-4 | CASSSQGSGEQFF | TGTGCCAGCAGCTCCCAGGGATCCGGTGAGCAGTTCTTC
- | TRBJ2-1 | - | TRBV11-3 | CASSSSEECEQFF | TGTGCCAGCAGCTCGAGCGAGGAGTGTGAGCAGTTCTTC
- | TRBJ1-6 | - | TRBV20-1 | CSAIGRGSVNSPLHF | TGTAGTGCTATAGGGCGGGGTTCCGTGAACTCACCCCTCCACTTT
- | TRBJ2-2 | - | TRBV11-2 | CASRGVCAGVPGELFF | TGTGCCAGTAGGGGGGTGTGTGCGGGAGTCCCCGGGGAGCTGTTTTTT
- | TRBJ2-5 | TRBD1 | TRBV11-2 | CASSSATDRALFVETQYF | TGTGCCAGCAGTTCGGCCACCGACAGGGCGCTTTTCGTGGAGACCCAGTACTTC
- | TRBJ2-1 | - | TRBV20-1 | CSARDSSVSSYNEQFF | TGCAGTGCTAGGGATTCTAGCGTTAGCTCATACAATGAGCAGTTCTTC
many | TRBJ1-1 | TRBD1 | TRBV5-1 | CAGSPGQDTEAFF | TGCGCCGGCAGCCCCGGACAGGACACTGAAGCTTTCTTT
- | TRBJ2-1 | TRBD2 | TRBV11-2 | CASRVSGRVSANEQFF | TGTGCCAGCAGGGTTAGCGGGAGGGTAAGCGCCAATGAGCAGTTCTTC
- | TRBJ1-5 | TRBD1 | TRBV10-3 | CAISVEWTGDQSQHF | TGTGCCATCAGCGTCGAATGGACAGGGGATCAGTCCCAGCATTTT
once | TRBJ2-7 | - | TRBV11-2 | CASSFSSLALCKQYF | TGTGCCAGCAGCTTCTCTAGTCTAGCACTATGCAAGCAGTACTTC
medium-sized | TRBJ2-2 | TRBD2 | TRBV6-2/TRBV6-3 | CASTGTSHGELFF | TGTGCCAGCACCGGGACTAGTCACGGGGAGCTGTTTTTT
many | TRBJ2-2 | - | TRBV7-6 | CASSLSRGLGTGELFF | TGTGCCAGCAGCTTATCGCGGGGGCTCGGCACCGGGGAGCTGTTTTTT
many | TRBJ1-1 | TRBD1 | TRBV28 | CASSPRGKLYTEAFF | TGTGCCAGCAGCCCCAGGGGGAAGTTGTACACTGAAGCTTTCTTT
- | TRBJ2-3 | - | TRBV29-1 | CSVEDPLPWTDMQYF | TGCAGCGTTGAAGATCCCCTTCCCTGGACAGATATGCAGTACTTT
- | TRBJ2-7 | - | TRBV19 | CASSIILGGYYEQYF | TGTGCCAGTAGTATAATCTTGGGCGGTTACTACGAGCAGTACTTC
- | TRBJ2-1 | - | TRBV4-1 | CASSQVVSDEQFF | TGCGCCAGCAGCCAAGTGGTGTCGGATGAGCAGTTCTTC
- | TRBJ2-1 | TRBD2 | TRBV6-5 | CASSSPSTSGGANEQFF | TGTGCCAGCAGTTCTCCCTCGACTAGCGGGGGGGCAAATGAGCAGTTCTTC
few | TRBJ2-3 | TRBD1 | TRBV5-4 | CASSLDRGQHTQYF | TGTGCCAGCAGCTTGGACAGGGGGCAGCATACGCAGTATTTT